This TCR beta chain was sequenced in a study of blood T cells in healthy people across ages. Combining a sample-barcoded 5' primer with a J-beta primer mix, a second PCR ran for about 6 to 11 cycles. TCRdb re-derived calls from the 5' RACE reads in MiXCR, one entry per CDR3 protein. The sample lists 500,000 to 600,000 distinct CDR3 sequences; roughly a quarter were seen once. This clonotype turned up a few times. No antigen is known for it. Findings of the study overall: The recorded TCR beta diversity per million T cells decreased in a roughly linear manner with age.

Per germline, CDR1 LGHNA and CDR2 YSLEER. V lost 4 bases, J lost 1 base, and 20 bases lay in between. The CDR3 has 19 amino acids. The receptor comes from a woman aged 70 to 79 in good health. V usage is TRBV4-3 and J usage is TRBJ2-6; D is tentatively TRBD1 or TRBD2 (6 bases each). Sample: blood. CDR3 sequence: CASSLERTGGTSGANVLTF. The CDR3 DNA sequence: TGCGCCAGCAGCCTAGAGAGAACCGGGGGCACTTCTGGGGCCAACGTCCTGACTTTC.